A selection of T cell receptor beta chains follows, all from one sample in a study of blood T cell repertoires in COVID-19. Measured with immunoSEQ multiplex PCR; TCRdb has only the in-frame clones, and not every one. The sample yields fewer than 300,000 clones, around 89% seen once. The sample was PBMCs or T cells enriched from blood (not recorded which). These receptors were taken from a man aged 35-49 years who had recovered from COVID-19. The CDR3 runs from the conserved cysteine through the conserved F or W. Each record gives: CDR3 length, D gene, V gene, clone size, J gene, CDR3 protein, CDR3 DNA. A D gene is named only where the DNA matches it firmly. Clone sizes are given selectively: once, few, many, or a class where the clone is expanded.

len: 12
d_gene: TRBD1
v_gene: TRBV5-6
abundance: -
j_gene: TRBJ2-7
CDR3aa: CASSSQQGKQYF
CDR3nt: TGTGCCAGCAGCTCCCAACAGGGGAAGCAGTACTTC

len: 15
d_gene: TRBD1
v_gene: TRBV7-6
abundance: few
j_gene: TRBJ2-5
CDR3aa: CASSSRDRVTETQYF
CDR3nt: TGTGCCAGCAGCTCTAGGGACAGAGTAACGGAGACCCAGTACTTC

len: 11
d_gene: -
v_gene: TRBV24-1
abundance: -
j_gene: TRBJ1-2
CDR3aa: CATSDQGGYTF
CDR3nt: TGTGCCACCAGTGATCAGGGTGGCTACACCTTC

len: 13
d_gene: -
v_gene: TRBV6-6
abundance: once
j_gene: TRBJ1-4
CDR3aa: CASGSGRNEKLFF
CDR3nt: TGTGCCAGCGGTTCGGGGAGGAATGAAAAACTGTTTTTT

len: 15
d_gene: TRBD1
v_gene: TRBV5-1
abundance: -
j_gene: TRBJ2-7
CDR3aa: CASSLGGTGAYEQYF
CDR3nt: TGCGCCAGCAGCTTGGGGGGGACAGGGGCATACGAGCAGTACTTC

len: 17
d_gene: TRBD2
v_gene: TRBV6-4
abundance: -
j_gene: TRBJ2-2
CDR3aa: CASSLTSGGPNTGELFF
CDR3nt: TGTGCCAGCAGTTTGACTAGCGGGGGCCCGAACACCGGGGAGCTGTTTTTT

len: 17
d_gene: -
v_gene: TRBV28
abundance: -
j_gene: TRBJ2-7
CDR3aa: CASSWGRTLEGSYEQYF
CDR3nt: TGTGCCAGCAGTTGGGGGAGGACTTTGGAGGGAAGCTACGAGCAGTACTTC

len: 14
d_gene: TRBD1
v_gene: TRBV6-5
abundance: -
j_gene: TRBJ2-7
CDR3aa: CASSYLDRVTEQYF
CDR3nt: TGTGCCAGCAGTTACTTGGACAGGGTGACCGAGCAGTACTTC

len: 11
d_gene: -
v_gene: TRBV10-2
abundance: -
j_gene: TRBJ1-2
CDR3aa: CASSALDGYTF
CDR3nt: TGCGCCAGCAGCGCCCTAGATGGCTACACCTTC

len: 18
d_gene: -
v_gene: TRBV5-6
abundance: -
j_gene: TRBJ1-3
CDR3aa: CASSLVGTGFIRGNTIYF
CDR3nt: TGTGCCAGCAGCTTGGTGGGAACAGGGTTTATAAGAGGAAACACCATATATTTT

len: 16
d_gene: TRBD2
v_gene: TRBV29-1
abundance: -
j_gene: TRBJ2-5
CDR3aa: CSAGGTSGLPQETQYF
CDR3nt: TGCAGCGCAGGAGGGACTAGCGGGCTACCACAAGAGACCCAGTACTTC

len: 16
d_gene: TRBD2
v_gene: TRBV5-1
abundance: -
j_gene: TRBJ2-3
CDR3aa: CASSTGTSGGADTQYF
CDR3nt: TGCGCCAGCAGCACAGGTACTAGCGGGGGGGCAGATACGCAGTATTTT

len: 16
d_gene: -
v_gene: TRBV5-5
abundance: -
j_gene: TRBJ2-2
CDR3aa: CASSLVGARDTGELFF
CDR3nt: TGTGCCAGCAGCTTGGTGGGGGCGCGGGACACCGGGGAGCTGTTTTTT

len: 13
d_gene: -
v_gene: TRBV4-3
abundance: -
j_gene: TRBJ1-5
CDR3aa: CASSQTGFQPQHF
CDR3nt: TGCGCCAGCAGCCAAACAGGGTTTCAGCCCCAGCATTTT

len: 14
d_gene: -
v_gene: TRBV28
abundance: -
j_gene: TRBJ2-7
CDR3aa: CASSPGTSRSEQYF
CDR3nt: TGTGCCAGCAGTCCCGGGACAAGTCGGTCCGAGCAGTACTTC

len: 14
d_gene: -
v_gene: TRBV19
abundance: -
j_gene: TRBJ2-2
CDR3aa: CASSIPGDTGELFF
CDR3nt: TGTGCCAGTAGTATTCCTGGAGACACCGGGGAGCTGTTTTTT

len: 16
d_gene: -
v_gene: TRBV27
abundance: -
j_gene: TRBJ2-2
CDR3aa: CASSPLNRLNTGELFF
CDR3nt: TGTGCCAGCAGTCCCCTGAACAGGTTGAACACCGGGGAGCTGTTTTTT

len: 13
d_gene: -
v_gene: TRBV5-1
abundance: -
j_gene: TRBJ1-4
CDR3aa: CASRLSREGKLFF
CDR3nt: TGCGCCAGCAGGTTAAGCAGGGAAGGAAAACTGTTTTTT

len: 11
d_gene: -
v_gene: TRBV28
abundance: -
j_gene: TRBJ1-5
CDR3aa: CASSSQQPQHF
CDR3nt: TGTGCCAGCAGTTCACAGCAGCCCCAGCATTTT

len: 13
d_gene: -
v_gene: TRBV6-4
abundance: many
j_gene: TRBJ2-1
CDR3aa: CASSLDTYNEQFF
CDR3nt: TGTGCCAGCAGTCTGGACACCTACAATGAGCAGTTCTTC

len: 18
d_gene: TRBD1
v_gene: TRBV5-1
abundance: -
j_gene: TRBJ1-6
CDR3aa: CASSLDATGTGSNSPLHF
CDR3nt: TGCGCCAGCAGCTTGGACGCTACCGGGACAGGGTCGAATTCACCCCTCCACTTT

len: 15
d_gene: TRBD2
v_gene: TRBV19
abundance: -
j_gene: TRBJ2-2
CDR3aa: CASSITSGSHGELFF
CDR3nt: TGTGCCAGTAGTATAACTAGCGGGAGTCACGGGGAGCTGTTTTTT

len: 16
d_gene: TRBD1
v_gene: TRBV5-1
abundance: -
j_gene: TRBJ1-6
CDR3aa: CASRIRGTGENSPLHF
CDR3nt: TGCGCCAGCAGAATACGAGGGACAGGGGAAAATTCACCCCTCCACTTT

len: 15
d_gene: TRBD1
v_gene: TRBV7-2
abundance: once
j_gene: TRBJ1-5
CDR3aa: CASSSQGGLGQPQHF
CDR3nt: TGTGCCAGCAGCTCACAGGGGGGGCTGGGGCAGCCCCAGCATTTT

len: 13
d_gene: -
v_gene: TRBV28
abundance: -
j_gene: TRBJ2-7
CDR3aa: CASSRQHSYEQYF
CDR3nt: TGTGCCAGCAGTAGACAGCACAGTTACGAGCAGTACTTC

len: 15
d_gene: TRBD1
v_gene: TRBV11-2
abundance: -
j_gene: TRBJ2-7
CDR3aa: CASSHKTGGLHEQYF
CDR3nt: TGTGCCAGCAGCCACAAGACAGGGGGTCTACACGAGCAGTACTTC

len: 14
d_gene: -
v_gene: TRBV5-1
abundance: -
j_gene: TRBJ2-7
CDR3aa: CASSSQGGNYEQYF
CDR3nt: TGCGCCAGCAGCTCACAGGGGGGGAACTACGAGCAGTACTTC

len: 15
d_gene: TRBD1
v_gene: TRBV6-5
abundance: -
j_gene: TRBJ2-7
CDR3aa: CASTNDRGSSYEQYF
CDR3nt: TGTGCCAGCACCAATGACAGGGGGAGCTCCTACGAGCAGTACTTC

len: 16
d_gene: -
v_gene: TRBV21-1
abundance: -
j_gene: TRBJ2-2
CDR3aa: CASSMRTGTSTGELFF
CDR3nt: TGTGCCAGCAGCATGCGGACAGGGACTTCCACCGGGGAGCTGTTTTTT

len: 15
d_gene: TRBD2
v_gene: TRBV28
abundance: -
j_gene: TRBJ2-7
CDR3aa: CASSRTGLGAYEQYF
CDR3nt: TGTGCCAGCAGCCGAACGGGACTAGGCGCCTACGAGCAGTACTTC

len: 15
d_gene: -
v_gene: TRBV28
abundance: few
j_gene: TRBJ2-7
CDR3aa: CASSPGQSWSYEQYF
CDR3nt: TGTGCCAGCAGCCCAGGACAGTCCTGGTCCTACGAGCAGTACTTC

len: 16
d_gene: TRBD2
v_gene: TRBV6-5
abundance: -
j_gene: TRBJ2-1
CDR3aa: CASSYSSSSGDNEQFF
CDR3nt: TGTGCCAGCAGTTACTCGTCGTCTAGCGGGGACAATGAGCAGTTCTTC

len: 16
d_gene: -
v_gene: TRBV19
abundance: -
j_gene: TRBJ2-2
CDR3aa: CASSITGTRNTGELFF
CDR3nt: TGTGCCAGTAGTATAACCGGGACACGAAACACCGGGGAGCTGTTTTTT

len: 16
d_gene: -
v_gene: TRBV7-9
abundance: -
j_gene: TRBJ2-1
CDR3aa: CASSLRRLASNNEQFF
CDR3nt: TGTGCCAGCAGCTTGAGACGGCTAGCGAGCAACAATGAGCAGTTCTTC

len: 14
d_gene: -
v_gene: TRBV25-1
abundance: once
j_gene: TRBJ2-3
CDR3aa: CASSERAGTDTQYF
CDR3nt: TGTGCCAGCAGTGAGAGGGCTGGCACAGATACGCAGTATTTT

len: 17
d_gene: TRBD2
v_gene: TRBV4-1
abundance: -
j_gene: TRBJ2-1
CDR3aa: CASSQDAFGGGINEQFF
CDR3nt: TGCGCCAGCAGCCAAGATGCATTCGGCGGGGGAATCAATGAGCAGTTCTTC

len: 16
d_gene: TRBD1
v_gene: TRBV19
abundance: -
j_gene: TRBJ1-5
CDR3aa: CASSIRDSRSNQPQHF
CDR3nt: TGTGCCAGTAGTATAAGGGACAGCCGAAGCAATCAGCCCCAGCATTTT

len: 12
d_gene: -
v_gene: TRBV28
abundance: -
j_gene: TRBJ2-7
CDR3aa: CASSETGAEQYF
CDR3nt: TGTGCCAGCAGTGAGACAGGAGCGGAGCAGTACTTC

len: 13
d_gene: -
v_gene: TRBV13
abundance: -
j_gene: TRBJ1-3
CDR3aa: CASSFRGGNTIYF
CDR3nt: TGTGCCAGCAGCTTTCGGGGGGGAAACACCATATATTTT

len: 12
d_gene: -
v_gene: TRBV19
abundance: -
j_gene: TRBJ2-7
CDR3aa: CASRDRTYEQYF
CDR3nt: TGTGCCAGTAGAGACAGAACCTACGAGCAGTACTTC

len: 14
d_gene: -
v_gene: TRBV6-2/TRBV6-3
abundance: -
j_gene: TRBJ1-2
CDR3aa: CASSRRRQLYGYTF
CDR3nt: TGTGCCAGCAGTAGACGGCGACAGCTTTATGGCTACACCTTC

len: 12
d_gene: -
v_gene: TRBV13
abundance: -
j_gene: TRBJ2-2
CDR3aa: CASSLSAGELFF
CDR3nt: TGTGCCAGCAGCTTATCGGCCGGGGAGCTGTTTTTT

len: 15
d_gene: TRBD1
v_gene: TRBV14
abundance: -
j_gene: TRBJ1-3
CDR3aa: CASSVQTGIGNTIYF
CDR3nt: TGTGCCAGCAGCGTACAGACAGGGATTGGAAACACCATATATTTT

len: 16
d_gene: TRBD1
v_gene: TRBV27
abundance: once
j_gene: TRBJ2-4
CDR3aa: CASSHHSGTGKNIQYF
CDR3nt: TGTGCCAGCAGTCACCACTCCGGGACAGGGAAAAACATTCAGTACTTC

len: 15
d_gene: -
v_gene: TRBV7-8
abundance: -
j_gene: TRBJ2-3
CDR3aa: CASSLGTLKADTQYF
CDR3nt: TGTGCCAGCAGCCTAGGAACTTTAAAAGCAGATACGCAGTATTTT

len: 12
d_gene: -
v_gene: TRBV24-1
abundance: -
j_gene: TRBJ1-5
CDR3aa: CATTYSNQPQHF
CDR3nt: TGTGCCACCACGTATAGCAATCAGCCCCAGCATTTT

len: 13
d_gene: TRBD1
v_gene: TRBV19
abundance: once
j_gene: TRBJ2-5
CDR3aa: CATTGTGKETQYF
CDR3nt: TGTGCCACCACGGGGACAGGGAAAGAGACCCAGTACTTC